This T cell receptor beta chain derives from a study of shared clonotypes between healthy human individuals. The CDR3 is made up of 13 amino acids. Trimming cost V 6 bases and J 4 bases, with 10 bases left between them. Germline V CDR1 and CDR2: MNHNY, SVGAGI (reference sequence). The method was immunoSEQ multiplex PCR; TCRdb's version includes in-frame clones alone and lacks a portion of them. The sample includes fewer than 800,000 clones, about 90% seen only once; the top ten take roughly 22%. Only CD45RO-negative cells positively selected for CCR7 counted as naive CD8 cells, so terminally differentiated effector memory CD45RA+ cells were excluded.

The sequenced sample was naive CD8+ T cells sorted from blood. The chain is built from TRBV6-6 and TRBJ2-4; possible D gene TRBD1, 6 bases. The sequence came from a man aged 30 to 39 in good health. The CDR3 coding sequence is TGTGCCAGCAGCCCCCAGGGGAAAAACATTCAGTACTTC. It codes for CASSPQGKNIQYF.